These 2 T cell receptor beta chains came from one sample sequenced in a study of cytomegalovirus exposure and HLA in healthy donors. The PCR employed 60 Vbeta primers together with 13 Jbeta primers. Measured with immunoSEQ multiplex PCR; TCRdb has only the in-frame clones, and not every one. Here the sample spans 130,000 to 150,000 clones, around 78% being singletons. The sequenced sample consisted of PBMCs. These receptors came from a male donor in good health and CMV-seronegative.

This clone was detected only once. V is TRBV6-1 and J is TRBJ2-3; 10 bases match TRBD2. The CDR3 is 19 amino acids. V dropped 4 bases and J dropped 3; count of bases not matched to a gene: 16. CDR1 is MNHNS and CDR2 is SASEGT in the germline V gene. The CDR3 coding sequence is TGTGCCAGCAGTGCCCAGCGGGGGGGAGCCTTACGAATGACAGATACGCAGTATTTT. It translates to CASSAQRGGALRMTDTQYF.

The rearrangement links TRBV7-6 to TRBJ2-3; D call uncertain. CDR3 length: 14 residues. V dropped 1 base and J dropped 0 bases, with 5 bases sitting between them. The germline V gene encodes CDR1 SGHVS and CDR2 FNYEAQ. CDR3: CASSLDKSTDTQYF. DNA of the CDR3: TGTGCCAGCAGCTTAGACAAAAGCACAGATACGCAGTATTTT.